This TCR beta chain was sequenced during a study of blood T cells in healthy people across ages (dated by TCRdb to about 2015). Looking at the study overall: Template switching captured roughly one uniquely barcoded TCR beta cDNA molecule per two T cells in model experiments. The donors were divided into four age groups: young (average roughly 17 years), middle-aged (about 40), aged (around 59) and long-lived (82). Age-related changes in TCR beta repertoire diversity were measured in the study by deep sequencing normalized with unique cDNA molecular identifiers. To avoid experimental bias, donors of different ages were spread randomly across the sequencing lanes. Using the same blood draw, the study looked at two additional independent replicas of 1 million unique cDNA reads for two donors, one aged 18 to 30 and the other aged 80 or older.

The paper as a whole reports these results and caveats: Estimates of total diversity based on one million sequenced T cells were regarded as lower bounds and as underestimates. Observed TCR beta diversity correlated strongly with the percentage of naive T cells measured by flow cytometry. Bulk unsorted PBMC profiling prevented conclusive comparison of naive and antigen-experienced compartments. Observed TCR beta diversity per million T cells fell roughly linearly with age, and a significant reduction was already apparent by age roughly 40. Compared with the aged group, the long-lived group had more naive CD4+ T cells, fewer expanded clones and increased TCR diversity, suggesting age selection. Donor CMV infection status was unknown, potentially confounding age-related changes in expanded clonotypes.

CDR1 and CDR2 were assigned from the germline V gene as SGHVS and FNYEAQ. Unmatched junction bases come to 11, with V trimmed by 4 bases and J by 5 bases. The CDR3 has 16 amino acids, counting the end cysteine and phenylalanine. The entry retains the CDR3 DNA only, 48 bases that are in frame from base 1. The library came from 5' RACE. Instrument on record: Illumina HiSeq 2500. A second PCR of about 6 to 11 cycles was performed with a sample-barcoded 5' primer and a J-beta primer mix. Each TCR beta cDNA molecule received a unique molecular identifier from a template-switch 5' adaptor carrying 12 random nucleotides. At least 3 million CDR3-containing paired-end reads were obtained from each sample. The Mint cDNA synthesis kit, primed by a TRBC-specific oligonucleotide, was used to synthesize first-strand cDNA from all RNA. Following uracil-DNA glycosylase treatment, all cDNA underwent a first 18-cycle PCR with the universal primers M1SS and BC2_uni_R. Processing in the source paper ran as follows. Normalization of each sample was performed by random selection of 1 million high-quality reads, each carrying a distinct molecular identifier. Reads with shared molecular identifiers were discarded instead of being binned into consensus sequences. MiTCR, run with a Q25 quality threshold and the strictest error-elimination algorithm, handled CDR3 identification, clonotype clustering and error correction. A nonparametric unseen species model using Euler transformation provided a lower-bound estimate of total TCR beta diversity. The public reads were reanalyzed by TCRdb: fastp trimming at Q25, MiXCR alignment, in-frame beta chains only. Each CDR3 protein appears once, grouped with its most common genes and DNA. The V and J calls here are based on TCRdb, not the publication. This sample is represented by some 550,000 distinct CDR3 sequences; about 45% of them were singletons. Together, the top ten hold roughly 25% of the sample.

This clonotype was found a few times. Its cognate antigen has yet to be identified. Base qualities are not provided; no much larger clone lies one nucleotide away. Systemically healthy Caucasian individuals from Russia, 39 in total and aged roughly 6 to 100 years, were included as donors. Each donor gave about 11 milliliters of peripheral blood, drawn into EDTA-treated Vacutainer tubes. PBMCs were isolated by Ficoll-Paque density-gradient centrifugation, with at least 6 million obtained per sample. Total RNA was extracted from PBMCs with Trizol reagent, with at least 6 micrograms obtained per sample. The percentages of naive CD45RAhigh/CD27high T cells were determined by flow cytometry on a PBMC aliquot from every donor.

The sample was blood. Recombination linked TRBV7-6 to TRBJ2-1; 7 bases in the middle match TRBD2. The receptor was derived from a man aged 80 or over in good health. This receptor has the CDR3 CASSSSGGIGNNEQFF. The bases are TGTGCCAGCAGCTCCTCCGGGGGGATCGGTAACAATGAGCAGTTCTTC.